These 9 T cell receptor beta chains came from one sample sequenced in a study of response to subunit inactivated influenza vaccine. Via MiXCR, TCRdb re-called the RT-PCR reads, giving one row per CDR3 protein. Here the sample spans just under 250,000 distinct CDR3 sequences, 12% being singletons. This specimen was non-naive T cells sorted from PBMCs, taken about 14 days before vaccination. The receptor source for this set is a man aged 45-65 years who received an inactivated influenza vaccine.

The CDR3 spells CASSLQTGGSYNEQFF. The CDR3 DNA follows: TGTGCCAGCAGCTTGCAGACAGGGGGGTCCTACAATGAGCAGTTCTTC. V gene TRBV7-2 combines with J gene TRBJ2-1; 9 nucleotides agree with TRBD1. The ends lost 3 bases at V and 1 base at J; junction bases unmatched: 4. The CDR3 is made up of 16 amino acids. Germline V gene lookup returns CDR1 SGHTA and CDR2 FQGNSA.

The chain carries TRBV7-6 and TRBJ2-1; the D gene is possibly TRBD1 (5 bases). The CDR3 loop spans 16 amino acids. The germline V gene has CDR1 SGHVS and CDR2 FNYEAQ. Trimming took off 5 bases at V and 2 bases at J, with 16 bases between the two ends. CDR3 sequence (DNA): TGTGCCAGCAGCCTGGGTGGCAGGGTCACCTACAATGAGCAGTTCTTC. Amino acids: CASSLGGRVTYNEQFF.

This clonotype was observed at least ten times. The rearrangement joins TRBV7-2 to TRBJ2-1, with a possible D match to TRBD2 (6 bases). CDR3 length: 15 amino acids. CDR1 is SGHTA, CDR2 FQGNSA, per germline. V was cut by 5 bases and J by 7 bases, with 18 bases left in between. The CDR3 nucleotides are TGTGCCAGCAGCACGGGACTCCCAGGCGGGAATGAGCAGTTCTTC. Translation: CASSTGLPGGNEQFF.

In its sample, this clonotype was seen many times. The chain employs TRBV10-3 and TRBJ2-2; D ambiguous. This CDR3 is built from 14 residues. Between the trimmed V and J ends, which lost 5 bases and 4 bases, there was a span of 11 bases. Per the germline V gene, CDR1 is ENHRY and CDR2 is SYGVKD. The CDR3 reads CAISPVAGTGELFF. The CDR3 region has the DNA TGTGCCATCAGTCCGGTAGCAGGCACCGGGGAGCTGTTTTTT.

The chain links TRBV6-2 or TRBV6-3 to TRBJ1-1; perhaps TRBD1 as D (5 bases). The CDR3 is 16 residues long. Trimming left V 0 bases short and J 0 bases short, with 11 bases between. CDR1 and CDR2 (germline): MNHEY, SVGEGT. The DNA for the CDR3 is TGTGCCAGCAGTTACTCGACGGGCAGGGTGAACACTGAAGCTTTCTTT. Amino acid sequence: CASSYSTGRVNTEAFF.

The table lists this clonotype with a few counts. The chain employs TRBV11-1 and TRBJ1-2; a possible D gene is TRBD1 (5 bases). The CDR3 has 18 residues. Trimming took 5 bases from V and 3 from J, leaving 25 bases between them. CDR1 is SGHAT and CDR2 is FQDESV in the germline V gene (reference sequence). For the CDR3, the DNA is TGTGCCAGCAGCCCCGTTCCCGGGACCGTCAGGTTGGACTATGGCTACACCTTC. Its protein is CASSPVPGTVRLDYGYTF.

This clonotype was recorded at least ten times. The CDR3 loop is CATLNTGELFF. The CDR3 DNA reads as TGTGCCACCTTGAACACCGGGGAGCTGTTTTTT. The chain recombines TRBV27 with TRBJ2-2, with D unclear. This CDR3 is built from 11 residues. Germline lookup yields CDR1 MNHEY and CDR2 SMNVEV (reference sequence). V dropped 10 bases and J dropped 1 base, with 4 bases sitting between them.

This clonotype appeared a few times. This chain links TRBV18 with TRBJ2-3; no reliable D call. The CDR3 is made up of 15 amino acids. Germline lookup yields CDR1 KGHSH and CDR2 LQKENI. The V end was cut by 0 bases, the J end by 6 bases, with 13 bases between. CDR3 amino acids: CASSPPGLFQDTQYF. Written as DNA, the CDR3 is TGTGCCAGCTCACCACCGGGTCTCTTTCAGGATACGCAGTATTTT. Drawing the rest from reference TRBV18 and TRBJ2-3, the complete variable domain is NAGVMQNPRHLVRRRGQEARLRCSPMKGHSHVYWYRQLPEEGLKFMVYLQKENIIDESGMPKERFSAEFPKEGPSILRIQQVVRGDSAAYFCASSPPGLFQDTQYFGPGTRLTVL.

This clonotype has only a few counts. This chain uses TRBV3-1 with TRBJ2-7; D perhaps matches TRBD1 (5 bases). The CDR3 covers 12 residues. From germline, CDR1 is LGHDT and CDR2 YNNKEL (reference sequence). Trimming pared 1 base from V and 5 bases from J, leaving 6 bases between. The CDR3 loop is CASSQAGNEQYF. Here the CDR3 DNA reads TGTGCCAGCAGCCAAGCAGGGAACGAGCAGTACTTC.